The source of this T cell receptor beta chain is a study of T-cell memory formation after mild COVID-19. A single record per CDR3 protein comes from TCRdb applying MiXCR to the 5' RACE reads. The sample shows roughly 320,000 distinct CDR3 sequences, 25% to 30% of them seen only once. In its sample, this clonotype was seen a few times. Trimming stripped 9 bases from V and 2 bases from J, with 11 bases between. Germline values: CDR1 KGHDR, CDR2 SFDVKD. CDR3 length: 13 amino acids. This clonotype originated in an adult woman who had mild COVID-19 (a few samples of this study predate the infection). Cell type and time point are not known. The sample was PBMCs or a T cell subset sorted from them (not recorded which). The J gene is TRBJ2-3, the V gene TRBV24-1, with TRBD1 as a possible D gene (5 bases). As DNA, the CDR3 is TGTGCCACCGACAGTAGTTACACAGATACGCAGTATTTT. This gives the protein CATDSSYTDTQYF.